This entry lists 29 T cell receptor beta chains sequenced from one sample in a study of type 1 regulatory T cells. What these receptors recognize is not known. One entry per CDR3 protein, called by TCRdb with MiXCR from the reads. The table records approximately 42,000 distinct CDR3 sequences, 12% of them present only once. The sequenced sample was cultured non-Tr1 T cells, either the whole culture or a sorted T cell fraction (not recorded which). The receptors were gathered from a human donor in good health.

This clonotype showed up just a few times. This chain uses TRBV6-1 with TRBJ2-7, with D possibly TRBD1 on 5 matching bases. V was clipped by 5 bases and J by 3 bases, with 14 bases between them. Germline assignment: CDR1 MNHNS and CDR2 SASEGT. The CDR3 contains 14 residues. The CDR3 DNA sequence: TGTGCCAGCAGTTTGTCAGGGTGGAACTACGAGCAGTACTTC. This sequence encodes CASSLSGWNYEQYF.

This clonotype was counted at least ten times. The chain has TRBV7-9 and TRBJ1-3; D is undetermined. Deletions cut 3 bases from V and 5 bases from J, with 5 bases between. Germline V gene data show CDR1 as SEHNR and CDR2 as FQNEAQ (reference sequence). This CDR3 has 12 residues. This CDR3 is CASSLNRNTIYF. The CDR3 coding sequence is TGTGCCAGCAGCTTGAACAGAAACACCATATATTTT.

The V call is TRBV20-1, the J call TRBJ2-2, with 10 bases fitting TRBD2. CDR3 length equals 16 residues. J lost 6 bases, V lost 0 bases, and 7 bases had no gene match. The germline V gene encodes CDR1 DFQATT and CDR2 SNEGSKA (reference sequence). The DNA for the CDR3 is TGCAGTGCTAGAGATCAGGCTAGCGGGAGTTCCGGGGAGCTGTTTTTT. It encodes CSARDQASGSSGELFF.

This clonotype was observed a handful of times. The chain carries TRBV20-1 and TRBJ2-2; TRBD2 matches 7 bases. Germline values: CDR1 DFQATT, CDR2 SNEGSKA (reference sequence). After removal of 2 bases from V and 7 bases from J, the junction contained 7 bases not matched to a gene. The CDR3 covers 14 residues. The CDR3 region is CSARLPGGSGELFF. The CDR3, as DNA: TGCAGTGCTAGACTGCCGGGAGGAAGCGGGGAGCTGTTTTTT.

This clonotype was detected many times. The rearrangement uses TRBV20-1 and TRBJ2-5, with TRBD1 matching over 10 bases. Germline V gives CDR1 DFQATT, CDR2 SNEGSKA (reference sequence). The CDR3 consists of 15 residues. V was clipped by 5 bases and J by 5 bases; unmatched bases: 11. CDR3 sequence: CSAGARDRGWETQYF. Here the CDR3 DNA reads TGCAGTGCTGGGGCCCGGGACAGGGGTTGGGAGACCCAGTACTTC.

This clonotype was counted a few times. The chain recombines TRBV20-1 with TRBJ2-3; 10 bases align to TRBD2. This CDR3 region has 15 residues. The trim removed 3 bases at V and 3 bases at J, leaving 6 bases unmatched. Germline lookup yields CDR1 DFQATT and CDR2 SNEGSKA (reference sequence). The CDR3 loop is CSASNLAGATDTQYF. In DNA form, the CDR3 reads TGCAGTGCTAGTAACCTAGCGGGAGCGACAGATACGCAGTATTTT.

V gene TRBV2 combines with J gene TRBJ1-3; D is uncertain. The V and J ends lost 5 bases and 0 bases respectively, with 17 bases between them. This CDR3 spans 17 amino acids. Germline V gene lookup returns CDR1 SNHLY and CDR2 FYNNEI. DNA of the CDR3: TGTGCCAGCAGTAGACAACTCTCCGCGGGCTCTGGAAACACCATATATTTT. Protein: CASSRQLSAGSGNTIYF.

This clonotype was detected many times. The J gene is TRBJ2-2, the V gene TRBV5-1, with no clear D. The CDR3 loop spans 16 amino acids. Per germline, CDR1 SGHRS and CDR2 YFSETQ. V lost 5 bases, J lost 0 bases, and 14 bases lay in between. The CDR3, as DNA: TGCGCCAGCAGGCGGTCTCTCAACGCGAACACCGGGGAGCTGTTTTTT. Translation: CASRRSLNANTGELFF.

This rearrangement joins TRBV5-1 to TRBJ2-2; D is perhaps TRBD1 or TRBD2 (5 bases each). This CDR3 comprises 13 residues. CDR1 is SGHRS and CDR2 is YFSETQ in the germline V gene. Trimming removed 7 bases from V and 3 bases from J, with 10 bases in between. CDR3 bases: TGCGCCAGCCGGGACGCAGACACCGGGGAGCTGTTTTTT. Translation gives CASRDADTGELFF.

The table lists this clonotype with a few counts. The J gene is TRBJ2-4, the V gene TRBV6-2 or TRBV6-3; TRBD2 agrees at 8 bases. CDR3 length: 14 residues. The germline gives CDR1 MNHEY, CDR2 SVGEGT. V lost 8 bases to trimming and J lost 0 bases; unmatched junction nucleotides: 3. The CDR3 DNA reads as TGTGCCAGCCGGCTAGCGGGAGCCAAAAACATTCAGTACTTC. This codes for CASRLAGAKNIQYF.

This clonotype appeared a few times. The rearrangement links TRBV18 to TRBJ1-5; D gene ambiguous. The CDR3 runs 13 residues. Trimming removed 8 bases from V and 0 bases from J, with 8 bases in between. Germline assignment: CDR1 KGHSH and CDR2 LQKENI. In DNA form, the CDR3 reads TGTGCCAGCGCGACTCTTAGCAATCAGCCCCAGCATTTT. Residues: CASATLSNQPQHF.

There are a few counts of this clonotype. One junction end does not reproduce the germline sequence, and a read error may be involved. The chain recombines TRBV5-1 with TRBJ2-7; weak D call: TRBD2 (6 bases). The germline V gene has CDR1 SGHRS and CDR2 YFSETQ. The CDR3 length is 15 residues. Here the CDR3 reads CASRDPGLSSSEQYF. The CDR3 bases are TGCGCCAGCAGGGATCCGGGACTTAGCTCCTCCGAGCAGTACTTC.

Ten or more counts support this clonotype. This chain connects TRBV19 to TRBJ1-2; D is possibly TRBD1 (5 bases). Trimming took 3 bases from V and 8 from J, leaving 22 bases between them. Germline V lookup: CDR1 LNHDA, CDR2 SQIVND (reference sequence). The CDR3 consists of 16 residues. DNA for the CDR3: TGTGCCAGTAGTATGGCGGGACGCCAACAGCGAGGGGGCTACACCTTC. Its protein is CASSMAGRQQRGGYTF.

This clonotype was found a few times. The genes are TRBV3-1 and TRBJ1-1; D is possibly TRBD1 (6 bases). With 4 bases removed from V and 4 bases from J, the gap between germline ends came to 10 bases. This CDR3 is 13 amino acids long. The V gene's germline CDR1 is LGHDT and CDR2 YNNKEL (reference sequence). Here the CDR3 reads CASSLQGGTEAFF. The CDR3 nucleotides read TGTGCCAGCAGCCTACAGGGAGGCACTGAAGCTTTCTTT.

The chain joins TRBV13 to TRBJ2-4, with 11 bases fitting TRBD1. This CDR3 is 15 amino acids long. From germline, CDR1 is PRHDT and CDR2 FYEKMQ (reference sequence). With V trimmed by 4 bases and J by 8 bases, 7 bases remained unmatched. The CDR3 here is CASSSEGTGGYIQYF. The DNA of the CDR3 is TGTGCCAGCAGCTCCGAGGGGACAGGGGGGTACATTCAGTACTTC. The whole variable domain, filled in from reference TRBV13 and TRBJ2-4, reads AAGVIQSPRHLIKEKRETATLKCYPIPRHDTVYWYQQGPGQDPQFLISFYEKMQSDKGSIPDRFSAQQFSDYHSELNMSSLELGDSALYFCASSSEGTGGYIQYFGAGTRLSVL.

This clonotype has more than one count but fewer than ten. CDR3 region: CASRLRSRGQETQYF. For the CDR3, the DNA is TGTGCCAGCAGACTCCGGAGCCGAGGCCAAGAGACCCAGTACTTC. The V gene is TRBV27, the J gene TRBJ2-5; D unclear. The CDR3 has 15 amino acids. V was pared by 6 bases and J by 1 base, with 15 bases between. From germline, CDR1 is MNHEY and CDR2 SMNVEV (reference sequence).

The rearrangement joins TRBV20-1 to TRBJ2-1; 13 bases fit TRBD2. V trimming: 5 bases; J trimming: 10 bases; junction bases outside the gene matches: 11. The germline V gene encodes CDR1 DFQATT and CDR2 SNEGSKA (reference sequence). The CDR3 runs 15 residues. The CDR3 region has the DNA TGCAGTGCTCGTCACGGGACTAGCGGGATCGAGGAGCAGTTCTTC. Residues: CSARHGTSGIEEQFF.

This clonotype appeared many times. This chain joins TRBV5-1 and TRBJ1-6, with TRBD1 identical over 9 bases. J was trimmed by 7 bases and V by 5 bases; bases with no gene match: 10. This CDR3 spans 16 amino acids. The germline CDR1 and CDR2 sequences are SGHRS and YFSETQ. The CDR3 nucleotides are TGCGCCAGCAGGTCAATGGGGACAGGGACGAATTCACCCCTCCACTTT. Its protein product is CASRSMGTGTNSPLHF.

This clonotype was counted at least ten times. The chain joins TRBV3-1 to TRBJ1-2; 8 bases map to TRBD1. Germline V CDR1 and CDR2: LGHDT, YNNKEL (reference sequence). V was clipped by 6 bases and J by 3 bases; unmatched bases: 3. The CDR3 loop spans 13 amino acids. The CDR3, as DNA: TGTGCCAGCAGTCACAGGGGGGACTATGGCTACACCTTC. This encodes CASSHRGDYGYTF.

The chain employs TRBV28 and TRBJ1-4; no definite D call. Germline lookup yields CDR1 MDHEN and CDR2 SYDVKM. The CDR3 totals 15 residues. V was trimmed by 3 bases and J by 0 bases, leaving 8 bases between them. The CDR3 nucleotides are TGTGCCAGCAGTTTGACGGTTGCAACTAATGAAAAACTGTTTTTT. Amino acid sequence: CASSLTVATNEKLFF.

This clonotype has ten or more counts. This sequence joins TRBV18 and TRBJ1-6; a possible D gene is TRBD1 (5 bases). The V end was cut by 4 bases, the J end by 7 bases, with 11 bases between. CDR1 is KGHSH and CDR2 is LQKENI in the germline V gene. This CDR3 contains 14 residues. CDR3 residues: CASSQEGKNSPLHF. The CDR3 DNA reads TGTGCCAGCTCACAAGAGGGGAAGAATTCACCCCTCCACTTT. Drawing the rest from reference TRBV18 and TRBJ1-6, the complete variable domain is NAGVMQNPRHLVRRRGQEARLRCSPMKGHSHVYWYRQLPEEGLKFMVYLQKENIIDESGMPKERFSAEFPKEGPSILRIQQVVRGDSAAYFCASSQEGKNSPLHFGNGTRLTVT.

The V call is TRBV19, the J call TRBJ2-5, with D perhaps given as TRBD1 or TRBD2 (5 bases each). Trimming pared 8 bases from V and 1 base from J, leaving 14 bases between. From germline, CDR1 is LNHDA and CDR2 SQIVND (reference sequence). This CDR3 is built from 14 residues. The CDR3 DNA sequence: TGTGCCAGTTCGGGGACCCTCCTCCAAGAGACCCAGTACTTC. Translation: CASSGTLLQETQYF.

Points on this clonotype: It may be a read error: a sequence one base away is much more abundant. The CDR3 bases are TGCAGCAGAGGGGGATTCCACGAGCAGTACTTC. Its translation: CSRGGFHEQYF. J is TRBJ2-7 and V is TRBV29-1, with a weak D call TRBD1 (6 bases). The CDR3 consists of 11 residues. V was cut by 8 bases and J by 5 bases, with 13 bases left in between. Germline-derived CDR1 and CDR2 are SQVTM and ANQGSEA.

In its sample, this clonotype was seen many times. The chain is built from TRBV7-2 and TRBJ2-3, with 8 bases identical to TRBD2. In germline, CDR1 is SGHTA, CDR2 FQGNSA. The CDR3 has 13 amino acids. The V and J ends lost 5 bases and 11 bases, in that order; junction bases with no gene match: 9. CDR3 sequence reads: CASSPGGYSVQYF. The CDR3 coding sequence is TGTGCCAGCAGCCCGGGGGGGTATAGTGTGCAGTATTTT.

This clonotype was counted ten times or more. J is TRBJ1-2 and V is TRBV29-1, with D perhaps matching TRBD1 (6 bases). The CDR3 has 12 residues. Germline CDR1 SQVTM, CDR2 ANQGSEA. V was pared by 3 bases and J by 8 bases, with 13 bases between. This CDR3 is CSVDQGHRGYTF. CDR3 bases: TGCAGCGTTGACCAGGGACATAGGGGCTACACCTTC. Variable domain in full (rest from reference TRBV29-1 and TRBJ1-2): SAVISQKPSRDICQRGTSLTIQCQVDSQVTMMFWYRQQPGQSLTLIATANQGSEATYESGFVIDKFPISRPNLTFSTLTVSNMSPEDSSIYLCSVDQGHRGYTFGSGTRLTVV.

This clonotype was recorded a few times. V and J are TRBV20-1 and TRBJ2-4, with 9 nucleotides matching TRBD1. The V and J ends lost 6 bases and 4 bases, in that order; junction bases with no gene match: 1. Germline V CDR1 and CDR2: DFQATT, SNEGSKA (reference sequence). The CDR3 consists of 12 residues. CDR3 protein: CSAGTGKNIQYF. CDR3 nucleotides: TGCAGTGCCGGGACAGGGAAAAACATTCAGTACTTC.

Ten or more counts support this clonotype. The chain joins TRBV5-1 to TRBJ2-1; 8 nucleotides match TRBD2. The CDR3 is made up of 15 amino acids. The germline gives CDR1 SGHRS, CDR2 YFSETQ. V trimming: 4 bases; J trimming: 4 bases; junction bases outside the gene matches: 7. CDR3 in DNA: TGCGCCAGCAGCCGTAGCGGGACCGAATACAATGAGCAGTTCTTC. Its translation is CASSRSGTEYNEQFF.

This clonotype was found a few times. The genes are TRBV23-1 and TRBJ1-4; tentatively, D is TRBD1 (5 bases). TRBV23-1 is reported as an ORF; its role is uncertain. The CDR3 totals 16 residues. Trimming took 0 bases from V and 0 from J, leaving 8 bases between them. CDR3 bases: TGCGCCAGCAGTCAATCGTGGGGGGCAACTAATGAAAAACTGTTTTTT. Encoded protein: CASSQSWGATNEKLFF.

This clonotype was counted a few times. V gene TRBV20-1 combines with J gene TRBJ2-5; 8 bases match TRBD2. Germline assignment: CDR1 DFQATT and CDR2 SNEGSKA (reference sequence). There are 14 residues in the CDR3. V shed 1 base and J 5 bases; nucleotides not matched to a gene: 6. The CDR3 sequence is CSARAGGPWETQYF. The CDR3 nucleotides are TGCAGTGCTAGAGCGGGAGGGCCGTGGGAGACCCAGTACTTC.